Following are 25 T cell receptor beta chains from one sample sequenced in a study of long-term antiretroviral therapy in people with HIV. With survey level as its setting, the immunoSEQ assay was v3.0. Method: immunoSEQ multiplex PCR; TCRdb's copy keeps in-frame clones and lacks some. The table lists approximately 27,000 clones, roughly 90% of them singletons. Sequenced material: unsorted PBMCs, taken 1.8 years after starting antiretroviral therapy. The receptors here all came from a woman younger than 35 with HIV.

This chain connects TRBV6-1 to TRBJ2-7; D assignment may be TRBD1 or TRBD2 (6 bases each). This CDR3 is built from 14 residues. Looked up from germline, CDR1 is MNHNS and CDR2 is SASEGT. Trimming shortened V by 6 bases and J by 1 base, and 13 bases separated the two germline ends. CDR3 DNA: TGTGCCAGCAGCGTGCGGGACAAATCCTACGAGCAGTACTTC. Protein sequence: CASSVRDKSYEQYF.

The chain links TRBV19 to TRBJ1-5; possibly TRBD1 for D (5 bases). The CDR3 is made up of 15 amino acids. In germline, CDR1 is LNHDA, CDR2 SQIVND (reference sequence). V gave up 10 bases and J gave up 3 bases, with 19 bases separating them. The CDR3 region is CATKSGGTFNQPQHF. The DNA of the CDR3 is TGTGCCACCAAAAGTGGTGGGACCTTCAATCAGCCCCAGCATTTT.

The chain carries TRBV27 and TRBJ1-5; 10 nucleotides line up with TRBD1. Germline CDR1 MNHEY, CDR2 SMNVEV (reference sequence). The CDR3 loop spans 17 amino acids. The V and J ends lost 6 bases and 0 bases, in that order; junction bases with no gene match: 8. In DNA form, the CDR3 reads TGTGCCAGCAGCGACCGGGACAGGGGATATAGCAATCAGCCCCAGCATTTT. Translating it yields CASSDRDRGYSNQPQHF.

The V call is TRBV6-5, the J call TRBJ1-1; no clear D. Deletions cut 4 bases from V and 0 bases from J, with 9 bases between. The CDR3 loop spans 14 amino acids. Germline V gives CDR1 MNHEY, CDR2 SVGAGI. The CDR3: CASSFLSMNTEAFF. Written as DNA, the CDR3 is TGTGCCAGCAGTTTTTTGTCAATGAACACTGAAGCTTTCTTT.

V is TRBV4-1 and J is TRBJ1-5, with unresolved D. Trimming shortened V by 5 bases and J by 2 bases, and 13 bases separated the two germline ends. The CDR3 is 15 residues long. Per germline, CDR1 MGHRA and CDR2 YSYEKL. The CDR3 loop reads CASSNSLDGNQPQHF. Written as DNA, the CDR3 is TGCGCCAGCAGCAATTCTCTGGACGGCAATCAGCCCCAGCATTTT.

J is TRBJ1-3 and V is TRBV5-1; tentative D call: TRBD1 (6 bases). This CDR3 region has 14 residues. Looked up from germline, CDR1 is SGHRS and CDR2 is YFSETQ. V gave up 4 bases and J gave up 7 bases, with 15 bases separating them. The chain's CDR3 is CASSIQGRGNTIYF. The DNA for the CDR3 is TGCGCCAGCAGCATCCAGGGGAGGGGTAACACCATATATTTT.

The chain is built from TRBV6-4 and TRBJ2-3; D is possibly TRBD2 (6 bases). CDR1 is MRHNA, CDR2 SNTAGT, per germline. V lost 2 bases and J lost 1, with 10 bases in between. CDR3 length equals 15 residues. In nucleotides, the CDR3 is TGTGCCAGCAGTGACGGGGGGTTCGGCACAGATACGCAGTATTTT. Its translation: CASSDGGFGTDTQYF.

The rearrangement uses TRBV7-8 and TRBJ2-7; no reliable D call. The CDR3 has 13 residues. Germline V CDR1 and CDR2: SGHVS, FQNEAQ. Trimming pared 1 base from V and 6 bases from J, leaving 10 bases between. The CDR3 DNA reads as TGTGCCAGCAGCTTAGAGCCCGCTCTCGAGCAGTACTTC. Its protein product is CASSLEPALEQYF. The full variable domain, its missing parts supplied by reference TRBV7-8 and TRBJ2-7, is GAGVSQSPRYKVAKRGQDVALRCDPISGHVSLFWYQQALGQGPEFLTYFQNEAQLDKSGLPSDRFFAERPEGSVSTLKIQRTQQEDSAVYLCASSLEPALEQYFGPGTRLTVT.

The rearrangement joins TRBV5-4 to TRBJ2-7; a weak D match, TRBD2 (7 bases). Trimming took off 6 bases at V and 2 bases at J, with 21 bases between the two ends. Germline CDR1 reads SGHNT; CDR2 reads YYREEE (reference sequence). The CDR3 is 16 residues long. The CDR3 is CASTMGGASPTYEQYF. The CDR3 DNA is TGTGCCAGCACCATGGGGGGGGCTAGCCCCACCTACGAGCAGTACTTC. Together with reference TRBV5-4 and TRBJ2-7, the CDR3 gives the full variable domain: ETGVTQSPTHLIKTRGQQVTLRCSSQSGHNTVSWYQQALGQGPQFIFQYYREEENGRGNFPPRFSGLQFPNYSSELNVNALELDDSALYLCASTMGGASPTYEQYFGPGTRLTVT.

This chain uses TRBV11-3 with TRBJ1-1, with 8 bases identical to TRBD1. The germline V gene encodes CDR1 SGHNT and CDR2 YENEEA. This CDR3 region has 17 residues. With V trimmed by 2 bases and J by 2 bases, 10 bases remained unmatched. The CDR3 is CASSLLRTGKINTEAFF. The CDR3 DNA follows: TGTGCCAGCAGCTTATTAAGGACAGGGAAGATAAACACTGAAGCTTTCTTT.

The chain uses TRBV9 and TRBJ1-5, with D uncertain. Germline-derived CDR1 and CDR2 are SGDLS and YYNGEE. This CDR3 contains 15 residues. Trimming removed 4 bases at V and 2 bases at J, with 13 bases between. CDR3 region: CASSSGDSRNQPQHF. The CDR3, as DNA: TGTGCCAGCAGCTCCGGGGATTCCCGCAATCAGCCCCAGCATTTT.

This clone was seen once. The chain has TRBV4-2 and TRBJ1-3; no definite D call. This CDR3 is 15 amino acids long. The germline V gene has CDR1 LGHNA and CDR2 YNFKEQ. V dropped 2 bases and J dropped 0 bases, with 8 bases sitting between them. The CDR3 sequence is CASSQIRSSGNTIYF. The CDR3 DNA follows: TGTGCCAGCAGCCAAATTCGGAGCTCTGGAAACACCATATATTTT.

The CDR3 nucleotides are TGTGCCAGTAGTGTGGGAGGGGCCACCGGGGAGCTGTTTTTT. Translated, it gives CASSVGGATGELFF. This chain connects TRBV19 to TRBJ2-2; 7 positions agree with TRBD2. Germline assignment: CDR1 LNHDA and CDR2 SQIVND (reference sequence). With 5 bases clipped from V and 4 bases from J, the junction kept 4 bases outside the gene matches. The length of the CDR3 is 14 residues.

This clone was detected once. The gene calls are TRBV7-9 and TRBJ2-5, with 12 bases lining up with TRBD2. Germline values: CDR1 SEHNR, CDR2 FQNEAQ (reference sequence). The CDR3 has 17 residues. V lost 5 bases to trimming and J lost 7 bases; unmatched junction nucleotides: 14. CDR3 loop: CASSKRTSGMPGGTQYF. For the CDR3, the DNA is TGTGCCAGCAGCAAACGGACTAGCGGGATGCCTGGCGGGACCCAGTACTTC.

CDR3 sequence reads: CASSTGLQSYGYTF. CDR3 in DNA: TGTGCCAGCAGCACGGGCCTTCAGAGCTATGGCTACACCTTC. The V and J genes are TRBV11-2 and TRBJ1-2; D gene uncertain. V was pared by 5 bases and J by 4 bases, with 14 bases between. Germline V lookup: CDR1 SGHAT, CDR2 FQNNGV. This CDR3 contains 14 residues.

The rearrangement joins TRBV4-1 to TRBJ2-7; 8 bases map to TRBD1. Germline assignment: CDR1 MGHRA and CDR2 YSYEKL. V shed 4 bases and J 2 bases; nucleotides not matched to a gene: 10. There are 16 residues in the CDR3. The CDR3 sequence is CASSPGRTGLTYEQYF. The CDR3 DNA sequence: TGCGCCAGCAGCCCCGGACGGACAGGGTTAACCTACGAGCAGTACTTC.

J is TRBJ2-7 and V is TRBV2; tentative D call: TRBD1 (5 bases). CDR1 and CDR2 (germline): SNHLY, FYNNEI. V dropped 7 bases and J dropped 7 bases, with 17 bases sitting between them. The CDR3 extends over 13 amino acids. The CDR3 sequence: CASKQDGPWEQYF. DNA for the CDR3: TGTGCCAGCAAACAGGATGGCCCTTGGGAGCAGTACTTC. Together with reference TRBV2 and TRBJ2-7, the CDR3 gives the full variable domain: EPEVTQTPSHQVTQMGQEVILRCVPISNHLYFYWYRQILGQKVEFLVSFYNNEISEKSEIFDDQFSVERPDGSNFTLKIRSTKLEDSAMYFCASKQDGPWEQYFGPGTRLTVT.

This chain uses TRBV19 with TRBJ2-3; the match to TRBD2 covers 7 bases. Germline V CDR1 and CDR2: LNHDA, SQIVND (reference sequence). Unmatched junction bases numbered 13, after V lost 8 bases and J lost 5 bases. This CDR3 region has 15 residues. The CDR3 here is CASGTGGSLGDTQYF. As DNA, the CDR3 is TGTGCCAGTGGGACTGGCGGGAGTCTAGGAGATACGCAGTATTTT.

V is TRBV10-3 and J is TRBJ2-3, with D perhaps TRBD1 (5 bases). This CDR3 has 14 residues. The V gene's germline CDR1 is ENHRY and CDR2 SYGVKD. Between the trimmed V and J ends, which lost 3 bases and 4 bases, there was a span of 11 bases. The DNA for the CDR3 is TGTGCCATCAGTGAAAAGGGGAAAGCAGATACGCAGTATTTT. Amino acids: CAISEKGKADTQYF.

The chain recombines TRBV11-3 with TRBJ2-1; D remains ambiguous. This CDR3 comprises 16 residues. Trimming shortened V by 2 bases and J by 3 bases, and 14 bases separated the two germline ends. Germline-derived CDR1 and CDR2 are SGHNT and YENEEA. The CDR3 spells CASSLKSESYYNEQFF. The CDR3 nucleotides are TGTGCCAGCAGCTTAAAATCTGAATCCTACTACAATGAGCAGTTCTTC.

This chain connects TRBV19 to TRBJ1-5; D may be TRBD1 (6 bases). V was shortened by 2 bases and J by 2 bases, with 13 bases between the two germline ends. CDR3 length: 16 amino acids. In germline, CDR1 is LNHDA, CDR2 SQIVND (reference sequence). The CDR3 DNA is TGTGCCAGTAGTATACCTCGGACAGACGGCAATCAGCCCCAGCATTTT. Amino acid sequence: CASSIPRTDGNQPQHF.

The V gene is TRBV7-2, the J gene TRBJ2-3, with 7 bases identical to TRBD2. Germline V gene sequence: CDR1 SGHTA, CDR2 FQGNSA. The CDR3 length is 17 residues. V lost 2 bases to trimming and J lost 4 bases; unmatched junction nucleotides: 12. The CDR3 is CASSLNAGGSGADTQYF. CDR3 bases: TGTGCCAGCAGCTTAAATGCGGGCGGGAGCGGCGCAGATACGCAGTATTTT. Variable domain in full (rest from reference TRBV7-2 and TRBJ2-3): GAGVSQSPSNKVTEKGKDVELRCDPISGHTALYWYRQSLGQGLEFLIYFQGNSAPDKSGLPSDRFSAERTGGSVSTLTIQRTQQEDSAVYLCASSLNAGGSGADTQYFGPGTRLTVL.

V and J are TRBV6-5 and TRBJ2-7; TRBD1 matches 11 bases. V shed 4 bases, J shed 4 bases, and the junction held 6 bases outside the gene matches. The CDR3 is made up of 15 amino acids. The germline gives CDR1 MNHEY, CDR2 SVGAGI. CDR3 region: CASSLAGTGGYEQYF. In DNA form, the CDR3 reads TGTGCCAGCAGTTTAGCCGGGACAGGGGGTTACGAGCAGTACTTC.

The CDR3 DNA is TGTGCCAGCAGCTCCAGGACAGGGTCGAACACTGAAGCTTTCTTT. Protein: CASSSRTGSNTEAFF. This chain uses TRBV7-2 with TRBJ1-1; 8 bases map to TRBD1. The CDR3 has 15 amino acids. V dropped 4 bases and J dropped 1; count of bases not matched to a gene: 5. Germline CDR1 and CDR2: SGHTA and FQGNSA.

This chain links TRBV28 with TRBJ2-2; TRBD1 agrees at 9 bases. The CDR3 length is 17 residues. Germline V CDR1 and CDR2: MDHEN, SYDVKM. V shed 6 bases, J shed 4 bases, and the junction held 12 bases outside the gene matches. CDR3 nucleotides: TGTGCCAGCAGCGCGTCGCCGGGACAGGGAGGCACCGGGGAGCTGTTTTTT. It codes for CASSASPGQGGTGELFF.